The entry that follows covers one T cell receptor beta chain sequence. Profiled with immunoSEQ multiplex PCR; TCRdb holds only in-frame clones, not every one. The profile shows fewer than 50,000 clones, roughly 80% of them singletons. The source of the sample is a study of blood T cell repertoires in COVID-19. The ends lost 4 bases at V and 0 bases at J; junction bases unmatched: 8. Germline-derived CDR1 and CDR2 are SNHLY and FYNNEI. The CDR3 is 18 residues long. The sequenced sample consisted of peripheral blood. This sequence joins TRBV2 and TRBJ2-3, with TRBD2 matching over 12 bases. The source of this sequence is a human donor in a cohort sampled during active COVID-19. In nucleotides, the CDR3 is TGTGCCAGCAGTGGGACTAGCGGGGTTCAGACTAGCACAGATACGCAGTATTTT. As protein: CASSGTSGVQTSTDTQYF. Together with reference TRBV2 and TRBJ2-3, the CDR3 gives the full variable domain: EPEVTQTPSHQVTQMGQEVILRCVPISNHLYFYWYRQILGQKVEFLVSFYNNEISEKSEIFDDQFSVERPDGSNFTLKIRSTKLEDSAMYFCASSGTSGVQTSTDTQYFGPGTRLTVL.